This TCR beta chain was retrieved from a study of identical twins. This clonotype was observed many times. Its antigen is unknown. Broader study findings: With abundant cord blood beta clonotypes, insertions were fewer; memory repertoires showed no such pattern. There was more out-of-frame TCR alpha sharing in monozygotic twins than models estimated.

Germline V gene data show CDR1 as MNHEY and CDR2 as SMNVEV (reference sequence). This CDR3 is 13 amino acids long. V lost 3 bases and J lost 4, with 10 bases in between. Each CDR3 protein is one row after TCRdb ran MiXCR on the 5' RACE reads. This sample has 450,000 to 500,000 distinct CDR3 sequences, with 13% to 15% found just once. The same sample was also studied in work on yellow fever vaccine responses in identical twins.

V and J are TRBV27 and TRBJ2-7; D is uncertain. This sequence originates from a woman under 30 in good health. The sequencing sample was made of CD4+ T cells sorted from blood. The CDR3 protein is CASSFLGSYEQYF. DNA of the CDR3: TGTGCCAGCAGTTTTTTGGGTTCTTACGAGCAGTACTTC.